Below are 32 T cell receptor beta chains sequenced from a single sample in a study of T cells in Graves' hyperthyroidism and ophthalmopathy. It was RNA transcripts that yielded the amplified TCR beta CDR3 regions. HTBI primers drove first-round RT-PCR of the TCR CDR3. A single record per CDR3 protein comes from TCRdb applying MiXCR to the multiplex PCR reads. The repertoire holds hundreds of thousands of distinct CDR3 sequences, with approximately 15% as singletons. The sample consisted of blood. These receptor sequences come from a woman younger than 35 with Graves' hyperthyroidism.

This clonotype was picked up a small number of times. A clone one base away is much larger, so this may be a read error. This chain joins TRBV11-2 and TRBJ2-7, with 9 bases identical to TRBD2. The CDR3 runs to 17 residues. The germline V gene encodes CDR1 SGHAT and CDR2 FQNNGV. CDR3 region: CASSLGPRGRAPYEQHF. In nucleotides, the CDR3 is TGTGCCAGCAGCTTAGGTCCTCGCGGGAGGGCCCCCTACGAGCAGCACTTC. Full variable domain (rest looked up from reference TRBV11-2 and TRBJ2-7): EAGVAQSPRYKIIEKRQSVAFWCNPISGHATLYWYQQILGQGPKLLIQFQNNGVVDDSQLPKDRFSAERLKGVDSTLKIQPAKLEDSAVYLCASSLGPRGRAPYEQHFGPGTRLTVT.

This clonotype was detected ten times or more. The gene calls are TRBV28 and TRBJ2-3; D possibly corresponds to TRBD2 (6 bases). In germline, CDR1 is MDHEN, CDR2 SYDVKM. The CDR3 has 13 amino acids. V gave up 3 bases and J gave up 5 bases, with 9 bases separating them. For the CDR3, the DNA is TGTGCCAGCAGTTTCGGAGGGATAGATACGCAGTATTTT. This encodes CASSFGGIDTQYF.

This rearrangement joins TRBV14 to TRBJ2-5; 8 bases agree with TRBD1. V dropped 4 bases and J dropped 5; count of bases not matched to a gene: 9. The CDR3 has 15 residues. Germline-derived CDR1 and CDR2 are SGHDN and FVKESK. The CDR3 loop reads CASSPAGQVQETQYF. CDR3 DNA sequence: TGTGCCAGCAGCCCCGCGGGACAGGTCCAGGAGACCCAGTACTTC.

For the CDR3, the DNA is TGTGCCAGCAGCCAAGGGGTGCGGGCGGGAGGACCCTACGAGCAGTACTTC. Translation: CASSQGVRAGGPYEQYF. The chain uses TRBV4-2 and TRBJ2-7, with 8 bases matching TRBD2. This CDR3 comprises 17 residues. The germline CDR1 and CDR2 sequences are LGHNA and YNFKEQ. J gave up 2 bases and V 1 base, and 10 bases lay outside the gene matches.

This clonotype appeared many times. The chain links TRBV2 to TRBJ2-7; 9 nucleotides match TRBD2. Trimming at V came to 3 bases and at J to 3 bases, leaving 12 bases not matched to a gene. This CDR3 comprises 17 residues. Germline CDR1 SNHLY, CDR2 FYNNEI. The CDR3 DNA reads TGTGCCAGCAGTGATTCTGTTCTAGCGGGAAGATACTACGAGCAGTACTTC. Translating it yields CASSDSVLAGRYYEQYF. The variable domain in full, completed from reference TRBV2 and TRBJ2-7, reads EPEVTQTPSHQVTQMGQEVILRCVPISNHLYFYWYRQILGQKVEFLVSFYNNEISEKSEIFDDQFSVERPDGSNFTLKIRSTKLEDSAMYFCASSDSVLAGRYYEQYFGPGTRLTVT.

About this clonotype itself: A much larger clone lies one base from this, so it may be a read error. The conserved final phenylalanine or tryptophan is absent from the CDR3, which likely points to a read error. DNA for the CDR3: TGTGCCAGCAGCCATTTCTTCCAGCGGGAACAAGAGACCCAGTACCTC. It encodes CASSHFFQREQETQYL. The chain is built from TRBV3-1 and TRBJ2-5; 7 bases agree with TRBD2. Germline V CDR1 and CDR2: LGHDT, YNNKEL (reference sequence). The CDR3 consists of 16 residues. V dropped 3 bases and J dropped 2; count of bases not matched to a gene: 9.

For the CDR3, the DNA is TGTGCCAGCAGTCTACGGCCGGGACTAGCGGGAGGCCCTCTAAGGGGCGAGCAGTACTTC. As protein: CASSLRPGLAGGPLRGEQYF. The chain is built from TRBV27 and TRBJ2-7; 15 positions match TRBD2. The CDR3 loop spans 20 amino acids. The V gene's germline CDR1 is MNHEY and CDR2 SMNVEV (reference sequence). V was clipped by 5 bases and J by 6 bases; unmatched bases: 20.

For this clonotype: The junction shows a germline mismatch at one end, possibly a read error. The chain has TRBV4-1 and TRBJ2-1, with 8 nucleotides matching TRBD2. CDR3 length: 20 residues. CDR1 MGHRA and CDR2 YSYEKL come from the germline V gene. The CDR3, as DNA: TGTGCCAGCAGCCAATTAGGAGCGGGAGTTTTCTTGGGCCCCGGGGATGAGCAGTTCTTC. Amino acids: CASSQLGAGVFLGPGDEQFF.

The sample holds many counts of this clonotype. The rearrangement links TRBV11-2 to TRBJ2-5; the D gene is possibly TRBD2 (6 bases). The germline V gene has CDR1 SGHAT and CDR2 FQNNGV. This CDR3 comprises 15 residues. V shed 5 bases and J shed 5 bases, with 18 bases lying between them. In DNA, the CDR3 is TGTGCCAGCAGCCCTAGGGCCTCACGGGGGGAGACCCAGTACTTC. Its translation: CASSPRASRGETQYF.

This clonotype appeared many times. The chain joins TRBV5-5 to TRBJ2-1, with D maybe TRBD1 (6 bases). There are 15 residues in the CDR3. Germline V lookup: CDR1 SGHKS, CDR2 YYEKEE (reference sequence). V lost 5 bases and J 5 bases, leaving 17 bases between the germline ends. CDR3 bases: TGTGCCAGCAGGTACTCCCTGACAGGAAACAATGAGCAGTTCTTC. Amino acids: CASRYSLTGNNEQFF.

This clonotype was seen many times. The chain couples TRBV30 to TRBJ2-1; TRBD1 or TRBD2 may be the D gene (5 bases each). V gave up 2 bases and J gave up 8 bases, with 22 bases separating them. From germline, CDR1 is GTSNPN and CDR2 SVGIG (reference sequence). The CDR3 runs to 16 residues. The CDR3 coding sequence is TGTGCCTGGAGTACAACTTCTGGGGACGACTCCTATGAGCAGTTCTTC. Residues: CAWSTTSGDDSYEQFF.

The genes are TRBV19 and TRBJ1-1; D unclear. CDR1 is LNHDA and CDR2 is SQIVND in the germline V gene (reference sequence). The CDR3 has 14 amino acids. Between the trimmed V and J ends, which lost 3 bases and 1 base, there was a span of 9 bases. The CDR3 is CASSMFVANTEAFF. Written as DNA, the CDR3 is TGTGCCAGTAGTATGTTCGTGGCGAACACTGAAGCTTTCTTT. The full variable domain, rest sourced from reference TRBV19 and TRBJ1-1, is DGGITQSPKYLFRKEGQNVTLSCEQNLNHDAMYWYRQDPGQGLRLIYYSQIVNDFQKGDIAEGYSVSREKKESFPLTVTSAQKNPTAFYLCASSMFVANTEAFFGQGTRLTVV.

This clonotype appeared many times. This sequence joins TRBV7-8 and TRBJ2-7; D may be TRBD1 (5 bases). CDR3 length equals 15 residues. The germline V gene encodes CDR1 SGHVS and CDR2 FQNEAQ. V shed 3 bases and J shed 0 bases, with 12 bases lying between them. CDR3 nucleotide sequence: TGTGCCAGCAGCTTCTCTACAGGTAACTCCTACGAGCAGTACTTC. This codes for CASSFSTGNSYEQYF.

This clonotype was detected many times. This chain connects TRBV28 to TRBJ2-3; D call uncertain. Trimming removed 2 bases at V and 4 bases at J, with 13 bases between. The CDR3 sequence is 15 residues long. CDR1 and CDR2 (germline): MDHEN, SYDVKM. The chain's CDR3 is CASSLTRTAADTQYF. CDR3 bases: TGTGCCAGCAGTTTAACTCGGACCGCCGCAGATACGCAGTATTTT.

The chain uses TRBV29-1 and TRBJ1-1; unclear D gene. Between the trimmed V and J ends, which lost 5 bases and 3 bases, there was a span of 7 bases. The germline CDR1 and CDR2 sequences are SQVTM and ANQGSEA. The CDR3 length is 11 residues. DNA for the CDR3: TGCAGCGTTTCTGGAGACACTGAAGCTTTCTTT. Protein: CSVSGDTEAFF.

The V and J genes are TRBV7-6 and TRBJ2-3; 7 bases are shared with TRBD2. There are 16 residues in the CDR3. Germline lookup yields CDR1 SGHVS and CDR2 FNYEAQ. The V segment lost 1 base and the J segment 2 bases; nucleotides outside the gene matches: 6. In DNA form, the CDR3 reads TGTGCCAGCAGCTTAGAGGTAGCGGGCTTCACAGATACGCAGTATTTT. Encoded protein: CASSLEVAGFTDTQYF.

The chain is built from TRBV6-1 and TRBJ1-6; TRBD1 matches at 7 bases. This CDR3 is 17 amino acids long. Trimming took 2 bases from V and 5 from J; bases not matched to a gene: 9. Germline-derived CDR1 and CDR2 are MNHNS and SASEGT. The CDR3 reads CASSERGRGRNNSPLHF. DNA for the CDR3: TGTGCCAGCAGTGAAAGGGGGCGAGGGCGGAATAATTCACCCCTCCACTTT.

In its sample, this clonotype was seen many times. The chain joins TRBV11-2 to TRBJ2-7; 13 bases map to TRBD2. This CDR3 comprises 17 residues. With 9 bases clipped from V and 3 bases from J, the junction kept 14 bases outside the gene matches. Germline-derived CDR1 and CDR2 are SGHAT and FQNNGV. This CDR3 is CASTPRGLAGFFYEQYF. CDR3 DNA: TGTGCCAGTACACCCAGGGGACTAGCGGGATTTTTCTACGAGCAGTACTTC.

The table lists this clonotype with many counts. The V and J genes are TRBV27 and TRBJ1-5, with TRBD1 matching over 9 bases. Trimming cost V 8 bases and J 9 bases; bases outside gene matches: 17. The germline V gene has CDR1 MNHEY and CDR2 SMNVEV (reference sequence). The CDR3 is 16 residues long. CDR3 sequence: CASLYPGQGFEWPQHF. The CDR3 DNA is TGTGCCAGCCTCTATCCGGGACAGGGATTTGAATGGCCCCAGCATTTT.

This clonotype occurred a few times. The J gene is TRBJ2-7, the V gene TRBV3-1, with D possibly matching TRBD2 (6 bases). CDR1 and CDR2 from the germline V gene are LGHDT and YNNKEL (reference sequence). Trimming took 1 base from V and 5 from J, leaving 21 bases between them. This CDR3 is built from 17 residues. CDR3 DNA: TGTGCCAGCAGCCAAGCGGGTGGAGCTAGGAGGGCCCACGAGCAGTACTTC. Amino acids: CASSQAGGARRAHEQYF.

This clonotype has a count of ten or more. CDR3 sequence (DNA): TGTGCCAGCAGCACCGTCGGCAGGGCGAATCAGCCCCAGCATTTT. Protein: CASSTVGRANQPQHF. This chain uses TRBV7-8 with TRBJ1-5; tentative D call: TRBD1 (5 bases). Germline lookup yields CDR1 SGHVS and CDR2 FQNEAQ. This CDR3 contains 15 residues. V gave up 5 bases and J gave up 4 bases, with 15 bases separating them.

The genes are TRBV30 and TRBJ2-1; the match to TRBD1 covers 8 bases. This CDR3 region has 18 residues. The V gene end was trimmed by 2 bases and the J gene end by 9 bases; junction bases not matched to a gene: 21. Per germline, CDR1 GTSNPN and CDR2 SVGIG (reference sequence). CDR3 sequence reads: CAWSPNPQRTGYWGEQFF. CDR3 nucleotides: TGTGCCTGGAGTCCAAACCCTCAACGGACAGGGTATTGGGGTGAGCAGTTCTTC.

This clonotype has a count of ten or more. The V and J genes are TRBV30 and TRBJ2-3; 7 bases match TRBD1. This CDR3 is 14 amino acids long. V dropped 3 bases and J dropped 0; count of bases not matched to a gene: 3. Germline CDR1 reads GTSNPN; CDR2 reads SVGIG (reference sequence). CDR3 sequence: CAWSQGVSTDTQYF. For the CDR3, the DNA is TGTGCCTGGAGCCAGGGGGTAAGCACAGATACGCAGTATTTT.

This clonotype came up a few times. This may arise from a read error, as a much more abundant clone is one base away. The chain carries TRBV30 and TRBJ2-1, with 14 bases matching TRBD2. The CDR3 contains 17 residues. V trimming: 3 bases; J trimming: 7 bases; junction bases outside the gene matches: 11. CDR1 and CDR2 from the germline V gene are GTSNPN and SVGIG (reference sequence). As DNA, the CDR3 is TGTGCCTGGAGCCTAAGGACTAGCGGGAGGCAAGAGAATGAGCAGTTCTTC. This sequence encodes CAWSLRTSGRQENEQFF.

There are many counts of this clonotype. The CDR3 nucleotides read TGTGCCAGCAGCTTATTATCCGGGGACTATGGCTACACCTTC. This sequence encodes CASSLLSGDYGYTF. The chain carries TRBV11-2 and TRBJ1-2, with D uncertain. The ends were cut back, 2 bases at V and 3 bases at J, with 10 bases in the middle. Germline V gene data show CDR1 as SGHAT and CDR2 as FQNNGV. This CDR3 spans 14 amino acids.

The chain combines TRBV7-2 with TRBJ1-5; D perhaps matches TRBD1 (6 bases). Germline V gives CDR1 SGHTA, CDR2 FQGNSA. This CDR3 contains 19 residues. V was clipped by 6 bases and J by 2 bases, with 26 bases between them. The CDR3 DNA is TGTGCCAGCAGTCGACCCGCAGTTGCGGGGGGCAAGGGCAATCAGCCCCAGCATTTT. Translation gives CASSRPAVAGGKGNQPQHF.

This clonotype has at least ten counts. The gene calls are TRBV20-1 and TRBJ2-7; perhaps TRBD2 as D (6 bases). This CDR3 is built from 14 residues. Deletions cut 3 bases from V and 5 bases from J, with 17 bases between. From germline, CDR1 is DFQATT and CDR2 SNEGSKA (reference sequence). The CDR3 region has the DNA TGCAGTGCTAGGGAAGCGGGTAATGGGAACGAGCAGTACTTC. This codes for CSAREAGNGNEQYF.

This clonotype has only a few counts. The chain joins TRBV7-3 to TRBJ1-5; D unresolved. The V gene's germline CDR1 is SGHTA and CDR2 FQGTGA. Trimming took 5 bases from V and 5 from J, leaving 25 bases between them. This CDR3 has 18 residues. CDR3: CASSPRVRANIFDQPQHF. Written as DNA, the CDR3 is TGTGCCAGCAGCCCAAGGGTCCGGGCCAATATATTTGATCAGCCCCAGCATTTT.

This clonotype was observed many times. The chain links TRBV27 to TRBJ1-1; 8 bases map to TRBD1. The CDR3 extends over 16 amino acids. The V and J ends lost 4 bases and 5 bases, in that order; junction bases with no gene match: 12. In germline, CDR1 is MNHEY, CDR2 SMNVEV (reference sequence). The CDR3 nucleotides read TGTGCCAGCAGTTCCTATCGGACAGGGAATACTACTGAAGCTTTCTTT. It yields the protein CASSSYRTGNTTEAFF.

This clonotype was recorded many times. The chain uses TRBV27 and TRBJ1-5, with D perhaps matching TRBD1 (6 bases). The ends were cut back, 5 bases at V and 2 bases at J, with 13 bases in the middle. The CDR3 covers 15 residues. The germline V gene encodes CDR1 MNHEY and CDR2 SMNVEV (reference sequence). In DNA, the CDR3 is TGTGCCAGCAGTCTCACAGGGCTTGGCAATCAGCCCCAGCATTTT. This gives the protein CASSLTGLGNQPQHF.

This clonotype was observed a handful of times. A read error may account for a junction end that differs from germline. The rearrangement uses TRBV11-3 and TRBJ1-5, with 7 bases that match TRBD1. This CDR3 comprises 11 residues. Germline V gene sequence: CDR1 SGHNT, CDR2 YENEEA. Here the CDR3 reads CASSTTGRQDF. In DNA form, the CDR3 reads TGTGCCAGCAGCACGACAGGGCGCCAGGATTTT.

At least ten counts were recorded for this clonotype. This sequence joins TRBV28 and TRBJ2-5; D might be TRBD2 (5 bases). Germline V gene data show CDR1 as MDHEN and CDR2 as SYDVKM. V lost 2 bases and J lost 2, with 12 bases in between. The CDR3 runs to 15 residues. CDR3 coding DNA: TGTGCCAGCAGTTTAGCGGGCAGCCAACAAGAGACCCAGTACTTC. It translates to CASSLAGSQQETQYF.